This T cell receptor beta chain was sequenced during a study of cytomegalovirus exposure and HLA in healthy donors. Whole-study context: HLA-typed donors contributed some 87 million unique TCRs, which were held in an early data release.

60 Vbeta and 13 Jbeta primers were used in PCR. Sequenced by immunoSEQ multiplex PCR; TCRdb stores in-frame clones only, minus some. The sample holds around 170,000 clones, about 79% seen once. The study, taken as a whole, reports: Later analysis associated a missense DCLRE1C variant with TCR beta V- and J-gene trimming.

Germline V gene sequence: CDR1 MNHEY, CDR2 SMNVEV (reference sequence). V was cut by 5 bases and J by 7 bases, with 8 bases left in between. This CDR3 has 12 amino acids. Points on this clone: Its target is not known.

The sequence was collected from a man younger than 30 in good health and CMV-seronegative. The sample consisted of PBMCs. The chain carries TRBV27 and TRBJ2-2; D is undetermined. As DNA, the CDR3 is TGTGCCAGCAGTCCCTACCGCGGGGAGCTGTTTTTT. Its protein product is CASSPYRGELFF.